The next 32 T cell receptor beta chains were all read from a single sample in a study of shared clonotypes between healthy human individuals. The data were produced by immunoSEQ multiplex PCR, yet TCRdb's version contains in-frame clones alone and is incomplete. This table has fewer than 600,000 clones, approximately 85% appearing once. Sequencing was performed on PBMCs. These receptors all come from a woman in her thirties or forties in good health. Some clones in this sample may be carry-over from other donors' samples.

This clone was recorded once. This chain joins TRBV7-2 and TRBJ1-1, with 9 nucleotides matching TRBD1. CDR3 length: 18 residues. The ends lost 0 bases at V and 1 base at J; junction bases unmatched: 9. In germline, CDR1 is SGHTA, CDR2 FQGNSA. The CDR3 region is CASSLARDRANWNTEAFF. The CDR3 nucleotides read TGTGCCAGCAGCTTAGCGAGGGACAGGGCCAACTGGAACACTGAAGCTTTCTTT.

The rearrangement links TRBV28 to TRBJ1-5, with D perhaps matching TRBD1 (5 bases). The V end lost 2 bases, the J end lost 2 bases, and 10 bases lay between the germline ends. This CDR3 comprises 15 residues. Germline CDR1 MDHEN, CDR2 SYDVKM. The CDR3, as DNA: TGTGCCAGCAGTTTAGGCGGGGGTGGCAATCAGCCCCAGCATTTT. Translated: CASSLGGGGNQPQHF.

The gene calls are TRBV2 and TRBJ2-7; 7 nucleotides align to TRBD1. CDR3 size: 13 residues. Germline values: CDR1 SNHLY, CDR2 FYNNEI. Trimming took 6 bases from V and 6 from J; bases not matched to a gene: 8. The CDR3 region is CASSDGTAREQYF. The CDR3 region has the DNA TGTGCCAGCAGCGACGGGACAGCACGCGAGCAGTACTTC.

The chain combines TRBV5-4 with TRBJ2-1; 10 bases are a match to TRBD2. V was clipped by 0 bases and J by 8 bases; unmatched bases: 8. CDR1 SGHNT and CDR2 YYREEE come from the germline V gene (reference sequence). CDR3 length equals 16 residues. The CDR3, as DNA: TGTGCCAGCAGCTTGGAGGCTAGCGGGAGAGCCGATGAGCAGTTCTTC. This translates into CASSLEASGRADEQFF. The full variable domain, rest sourced from reference TRBV5-4 and TRBJ2-1, is ETGVTQSPTHLIKTRGQQVTLRCSSQSGHNTVSWYQQALGQGPQFIFQYYREEENGRGNFPPRFSGLQFPNYSSELNVNALELDDSALYLCASSLEASGRADEQFFGPGTRLTVL.

The chain is built from TRBV30 and TRBJ2-5, with D tentatively TRBD1 (5 bases). The length of the CDR3 is 13 residues. Per germline, CDR1 GTSNPN and CDR2 SVGIG (reference sequence). Trimming stripped 1 base from V and 6 bases from J, with 12 bases between. CDR3 protein: CAWSDWGGKTQYF. The CDR3 DNA sequence: TGTGCCTGGAGTGACTGGGGCGGAAAGACCCAGTACTTC.

This clone was seen only a few times. The CDR3 is CASASWDNYGYTF. As DNA, the CDR3 is TGTGCCAGCGCCTCCTGGGACAACTATGGCTACACCTTC. The V call is TRBV28, the J call TRBJ1-2; D perhaps matches TRBD1 (5 bases). This CDR3 region has 13 residues. CDR1 and CDR2 from the germline V gene are MDHEN and SYDVKM. The V and J ends lost 8 bases and 2 bases respectively, with 12 bases between them.

The chain is built from TRBV27 and TRBJ2-1; the D gene is possibly TRBD1 (6 bases). V was trimmed by 5 bases and J by 6 bases, leaving 11 bases between them. Germline V gene lookup returns CDR1 MNHEY and CDR2 SMNVEV (reference sequence). CDR3 size: 13 residues. The CDR3 sequence is CASSKRTVNEQFF. In nucleotides, the CDR3 is TGTGCCAGCAGTAAAAGGACAGTCAATGAGCAGTTCTTC.

This clone was seen only once. Germline is not matched at one junction end, which may reflect a read error. V usage is TRBV27 and J usage is TRBJ2-6; tentatively, D is TRBD1 (6 bases). This CDR3 spans 17 amino acids. CDR1 is MNHEY and CDR2 is SMNVEV in the germline V gene (reference sequence). CDR3 sequence: CASRGTGNAPGANVLAF. The CDR3 nucleotides are TGTGCCAGCAGAGGTACAGGGAATGCACCTGGGGCCAACGTCCTGGCTTTC.

The rearrangement joins TRBV18 to TRBJ1-1; TRBD1 matches 9 bases. This CDR3 has 13 amino acids. Trimming cost V 4 bases and J 11 bases; bases outside gene matches: 8. Germline V gene lookup returns CDR1 KGHSH and CDR2 LQKENI. The CDR3 DNA follows: TGTGCCAGCTCACTAAGGGACAGGGATGTGGCTTTCTTT. It yields the protein CASSLRDRDVAFF.

The chain joins TRBV10-3 to TRBJ1-3; 9 bases fit TRBD1. Germline V CDR1 and CDR2: ENHRY, SYGVKD. The CDR3 has 15 amino acids. J was trimmed by 0 bases and V by 6 bases; bases with no gene match: 3. CDR3 sequence (DNA): TGTGCCATCAGGACAGGGGGGTACTCTGGAAACACCATATATTTT. It yields the protein CAIRTGGYSGNTIYF.

This sequence joins TRBV10-3 and TRBJ2-2, with D possibly called TRBD1 or TRBD2 (6 bases each). Germline V gives CDR1 ENHRY, CDR2 SYGVKD. This CDR3 contains 13 residues. The V end was cut by 11 bases, the J end by 3 bases, with 13 bases between. The CDR3 sequence is CAYGGRDTGELFF. The CDR3, as DNA: TGTGCCTATGGGGGGCGAGACACCGGGGAGCTGTTTTTT.

This clone was seen a few times. The chain has TRBV4-3 and TRBJ1-2, with 11 nucleotides matching TRBD1. The V gene end was trimmed by 3 bases and the J gene end by 2 bases; junction bases not matched to a gene: 14. The germline V gene encodes CDR1 LGHNA and CDR2 YSLEER. There are 19 residues in the CDR3. The CDR3 reads CASSQDLSGTGGKNYGYTF. CDR3 nucleotides: TGCGCCAGCAGCCAGGACCTTTCCGGGACAGGGGGAAAGAACTATGGCTACACCTTC.

The chain recombines TRBV19 with TRBJ1-6; D call uncertain. Germline loops: CDR1 LNHDA, CDR2 SQIVND (reference sequence). The CDR3 length is 13 residues. The germline V and J ends were trimmed by 9 bases and 8 bases, with 14 bases remaining between them. Here the CDR3 reads CASRSLEDSPLHF. For the CDR3, the DNA is TGTGCCAGCCGATCCCTGGAGGATTCACCCCTCCACTTT.

V usage is TRBV5-1 and J usage is TRBJ2-7; maybe TRBD2 (6 bases). CDR3 length equals 13 residues. The V gene lost 3 bases and the J gene lost 3 bases, with 10 bases spanning the gap. The V gene's germline CDR1 is SGHRS and CDR2 YFSETQ. The CDR3 DNA is TGCGCCAGCAGCTACCGGGGGAACTACGAGCAGTACTTC. It is translated as CASSYRGNYEQYF.

The V gene is TRBV30, the J gene TRBJ2-1; the D gene is possibly TRBD1 (6 bases). Germline CDR1 GTSNPN, CDR2 SVGIG (reference sequence). This CDR3 region has 14 residues. Trimming removed 3 bases from V and 2 bases from J, with 11 bases in between. This CDR3 reads CAWRGGAAYNEQFF. The CDR3 DNA is TGTGCCTGGAGAGGGGGAGCAGCCTACAATGAGCAGTTCTTC.

J is TRBJ1-4 and V is TRBV10-1, with D perhaps TRBD1 (6 bases). Trimming took 10 bases from V and 7 from J, leaving 13 bases between them. Germline loops: CDR1 WNHNN, CDR2 SYGVQD (reference sequence). CDR3 length: 12 amino acids. Written as DNA, the CDR3 is TGCGCCAAGCCGGACAGCGGTGAAAAACTGTTTTTT. Residues: CAKPDSGEKLFF.

The CDR3 region is CASSGLVGRDTQYF. The CDR3 region has the DNA TGTGCCAGCTCCGGACTAGTTGGACGAGATACGCAGTATTTT. V gene TRBV18 combines with J gene TRBJ2-3; 7 nucleotides align to TRBD2. Germline CDR1 reads KGHSH; CDR2 reads LQKENI. The CDR3 is 14 residues long. The V gene end was trimmed by 6 bases and the J gene end by 5 bases; junction bases not matched to a gene: 8.

The gene calls are TRBV29-1 and TRBJ2-3; D tentatively reads TRBD1 or TRBD2 (6 bases each). The CDR3 is made up of 15 amino acids. The germline CDR1 and CDR2 sequences are SQVTM and ANQGSEA. V was shortened by 8 bases and J by 0 bases, with 18 bases between the two germline ends. CDR3 amino acids: CSSSPGAGSTDTQYF. The DNA for the CDR3 is TGCAGCTCGTCCCCGGGGGCGGGGAGCACAGATACGCAGTATTTT.

The chain recombines TRBV2 with TRBJ2-2, with TRBD2 matching 11 bases. The CDR3 is 15 residues long. Germline CDR1 is SNHLY and CDR2 is FYNNEI. V gave up 4 bases and J gave up 5 bases; unmatched junction bases: 3. This chain's CDR3 is CASSALAGETGELFF. The CDR3 nucleotides read TGTGCCAGCAGTGCACTAGCGGGAGAGACCGGGGAGCTGTTTTTT.

The chain carries TRBV5-4 and TRBJ1-2; D may be TRBD1 (6 bases). Germline V gives CDR1 SGHNT, CDR2 YYREEE (reference sequence). CDR3 length equals 14 residues. The ends were cut back, 4 bases at V and 5 bases at J, with 15 bases in the middle. This CDR3 is CASSPDRTGYGYTF. As DNA, the CDR3 is TGTGCCAGCAGCCCAGACAGGACGGGGTATGGCTACACCTTC.

CDR3 region: CASSEEMTVQETQYF. The CDR3 bases are TGTGCCAGCAGTGAAGAAATGACAGTCCAAGAGACCCAGTACTTC. The rearrangement links TRBV2 to TRBJ2-5; D is perhaps TRBD1 (5 bases). Germline-derived CDR1 and CDR2 are SNHLY and FYNNEI. The CDR3 has 15 amino acids. V lost 1 base, J lost 1 base, and 10 bases lay in between.

J is TRBJ1-4 and V is TRBV6-6; 9 nucleotides match TRBD1. The CDR3 spans 15 residues. J lost 8 bases, V lost 2 bases, and 6 bases had no gene match. Germline V gene data show CDR1 as MNHNY and CDR2 as SVGAGI (reference sequence). CDR3 sequence: CASSYIGTGREKLFF. The DNA of the CDR3 is TGTGCCAGCAGTTACATCGGGACAGGGAGGGAAAAACTGTTTTTT.

The chain has TRBV14 and TRBJ1-2; D is undetermined. Trimming took 0 bases from V and 7 from J, leaving 21 bases between them. The CDR3 is made up of 17 amino acids. Germline CDR1 and CDR2: SGHDN and FVKESK. The CDR3 sequence: CASSQDPLGQPSLGYTF. CDR3 nucleotide sequence: TGTGCCAGCAGCCAAGACCCGCTTGGGCAGCCCTCCCTTGGCTACACCTTC.

The chain combines TRBV7-6 with TRBJ1-1; D might be TRBD1 (6 bases). The CDR3 runs to 14 residues. CDR1 is SGHVS and CDR2 is FNYEAQ in the germline V gene. The V and J ends lost 4 bases and 5 bases respectively, with 14 bases between them. The CDR3 DNA is TGTGCCAGCAGCTCAAGGGGGGTGCTAACTGAAGCTTTCTTT. Its protein is CASSSRGVLTEAFF.

Note on this clone: A much larger clone is a single base away; this may be a read error. The chain carries TRBV7-9 and TRBJ1-2, with 10 bases aligning to TRBD1. CDR1 SEHNR and CDR2 FQNEAQ come from the germline V gene (reference sequence). J gave up 2 bases and V 5 bases, and 2 bases lay outside the gene matches. CDR3 length: 14 amino acids. In DNA form, the CDR3 reads TGTGCCAGCAGCCGGACAGGGGGAAACTATGGCTACACCTTC. This translates into CASSRTGGNYGYTF.

The rearrangement joins TRBV11-3 to TRBJ1-1; 9 bases line up with TRBD1. This CDR3 is 15 amino acids long. CDR1 and CDR2 (germline): SGHNT, YENEEA. The V gene end was trimmed by 3 bases and the J gene end by 5 bases; junction bases not matched to a gene: 7. DNA of the CDR3: TGTGCCAGCAGCTTCACAGACAGGGGGGGAACTGAAGCTTTCTTT. Protein sequence: CASSFTDRGGTEAFF.

This rearrangement joins TRBV30 to TRBJ1-5; unclear D gene. The V gene lost 2 bases and the J gene lost 4 bases, with 12 bases spanning the gap. CDR1 and CDR2 from the germline V gene are GTSNPN and SVGIG (reference sequence). CDR3 length: 14 amino acids. CDR3 residues: CAWSIGRGNQPQHF. CDR3 bases: TGTGCCTGGAGTATCGGTAGAGGGAATCAGCCCCAGCATTTT.

V gene TRBV6-6 combines with J gene TRBJ2-7, with 10 bases matching TRBD2. CDR1 and CDR2 from the germline V gene are MNHNY and SVGAGI (reference sequence). This CDR3 contains 16 residues. Trimming at V came to 0 bases and at J to 0 bases, leaving 2 bases not matched to a gene. CDR3 DNA: TGTGCCAGCAGTTACTCGCTAGCGGGAGTCTCCTACGAGCAGTACTTC. Translating gives CASSYSLAGVSYEQYF.

The chain recombines TRBV6-5 with TRBJ1-3, with D maybe TRBD1 (6 bases). CDR3 length equals 15 residues. Trimming stripped 1 base from V and 4 bases from J, with 11 bases between. In germline, CDR1 is MNHEY, CDR2 SVGAGI. The CDR3 region is CASSYLTGPGNTIYF. The CDR3 region has the DNA TGTGCCAGCAGTTACTTGACAGGCCCCGGAAACACCATATATTTT.

CDR3 residues: CASGYTGELFF. The CDR3 DNA follows: TGCGCCAGCGGATACACCGGGGAGCTGTTTTTT. This sequence joins TRBV10-2 and TRBJ2-2; D is uncertain. Germline V gene lookup returns CDR1 WSHSY and CDR2 SAAADI. The length of the CDR3 is 11 residues. The V end was cut by 8 bases, the J end by 3 bases, with 4 bases between.

This chain joins TRBV28 and TRBJ2-7, with D possibly TRBD2 on 5 matching bases. The CDR3 is 15 amino acids. Germline assignment: CDR1 MDHEN and CDR2 SYDVKM. V lost 3 bases and J 4 bases, leaving 16 bases between the germline ends. CDR3 sequence: CASSFSGTVAYEQYF. Written as DNA, the CDR3 is TGTGCCAGCAGTTTCAGCGGAACGGTAGCATACGAGCAGTACTTC. Full variable domain (rest looked up from reference TRBV28 and TRBJ2-7): DVKVTQSSRYLVKRTGEKVFLECVQDMDHENMFWYRQDPGLGLRLIYFSYDVKMKEKGDIPEGYSVSREKKERFSLILESASTNQTSMYLCASSFSGTVAYEQYFGPGTRLTVT.

V and J are TRBV19 and TRBJ2-6; no definite D call. CDR3 length: 16 amino acids. Per germline, CDR1 LNHDA and CDR2 SQIVND (reference sequence). V was shortened by 7 bases and J by 0 bases, with 13 bases between the two germline ends. CDR3 sequence: CASNRAPSSGANVLTF. In nucleotides, the CDR3 is TGTGCCAGTAACCGAGCGCCGAGCTCTGGGGCCAACGTCCTGACTTTC.